These T cell receptor beta chains were read from a single sample in a study of CD8+CD57+ T cells in acquired aplastic anemia. TCRdb fed the reads into MiXCR, producing one record per CDR3 protein. Of 250,000 to 300,000 distinct CDR3 sequences in the sample, roughly 50% were seen once. Source material: sorted CD4+, CD8+, or CD8+CD57+ T cells (not recorded which) from PBMCs. Receptors were obtained from a human donor with severe aplastic anemia or a healthy control (not recorded which). Both conserved end residues are part of each CDR3. The D gene is left open where the match is weak. Part of the rows lack a size; the others show once, few, many or a class for expanded clones.

d_call j_call v_call clone_size cdr3_nt cdr3_aa
TRBD2 TRBJ2-7 TRBV7-8 few TGTGCCAGCAGCTCCCTAGCGGTAAGCTCCTACGAGCAGTACTTC CASSSLAVSSYEQYF
- TRBJ1-5 TRBV7-3 - TGTGCCAGCAGCTTAGGTTCGACGAATCAGCCCCAGCATTTT CASSLGSTNQPQHF
TRBD2 TRBJ2-3 TRBV7-3 - TGTGCCAGCAGCTCGCGCGGGGGGGGCACAGATACGCAGTATTTT CASSSRGGGTDTQYF
- TRBJ2-7 TRBV6-5 - TGTGCCAGCAGCAACAGGGATCTAGGCGAGCAGTACTTC CASSNRDLGEQYF
- TRBJ2-3 TRBV6-5 - TGTGCCAGCAGTTATCGCGACATTAACACAGATACGCAGTATTTT CASSYRDINTDTQYF
- TRBJ2-7 TRBV20-1 - TGCAGTGCTAGACAACCCGCCGAGCAGTACTTC CSARQPAEQYF
- TRBJ1-2 TRBV29-1 - TGCAGCGTCCAATCCTATGGCTACACCTTC CSVQSYGYTF
TRBD1 TRBJ2-1 TRBV7-9 - TGTGCCAGCCCTGGGACAGACTCCTACAATGAGCAGTTCTTC CASPGTDSYNEQFF
- TRBJ2-1 TRBV20-1 few TGCAGTGCTAGGGACCTCGTAGCGAGGGAGCAGTTCTTC CSARDLVAREQFF
TRBD1 TRBJ2-3 TRBV10-3 many TGTGCCATTTCGACAGGGGGAGGCGCAGATACGCAGTATTTT CAISTGGGADTQYF
TRBD2 TRBJ2-1 TRBV20-1 - TGCAGTGCTAGAGCCCCACCCGGGACTAGCGGGGGGAATGAGCAGTTCTTC CSARAPPGTSGGNEQFF
- TRBJ2-1 TRBV15 - TGTGCCACCAGCAGAGATGCCCCGGGGTCCAATGAGCAGTTCTTC CATSRDAPGSNEQFF
TRBD2 TRBJ2-7 TRBV11-3 - TGTGCCAGCAGCCCGACCTCCGGGCGGGGGGGTTTCGAGCAGTACTTC CASSPTSGRGGFEQYF
- TRBJ1-6 TRBV2 once TGTGCCAGCTCCGGGACGAAGGTCAATTCACCCCTCCACTTT CASSGTKVNSPLHF
TRBD1 TRBJ2-7 TRBV7-2 - TGTGCCAGCAGCTTGCCGGACAGGGTTGACGAGCAGTACTTC CASSLPDRVDEQYF
- TRBJ1-1 TRBV2 - TGTGCCAGCAGTGTGATCAGGAACACTGAAGCTTTCTTT CASSVIRNTEAFF
TRBD1 TRBJ1-2 TRBV20-1 - TGCAGTGCTAGGACAGGGAGGGGAGGTGGCTACACCTTC CSARTGRGGGYTF
- TRBJ2-2 TRBV9 - TGTGCCAGCAGCGTGCCCACCGGGGAGCTGTTTTTT CASSVPTGELFF
TRBD2 TRBJ2-7 TRBV12-3/TRBV12-4 - TGTGCCAGCAGACGAGGACTAGCGGGAAGGGAGCAGTACTTC CASRRGLAGREQYF
TRBD1 TRBJ2-2 TRBV6-5 - TGTGCCATCAGCCGCGGACAGGGAAGCGCCGGGGAGCTGTTTTTT CAISRGQGSAGELFF
TRBD1 TRBJ1-2 TRBV10-3 - TGTGCCATCAGCGAAATACACCGGGACAGATACTATGGCTACACCTTC CAISEIHRDRYYGYTF
- TRBJ1-2 TRBV29-1 few TGCAGCGTTGAAGATCTAGGGGCAGGAAGGTCCTATGGCTACACCTTC CSVEDLGAGRSYGYTF
TRBD2 TRBJ2-2 TRBV10-3 - TGTGCCATCAGCGGGAGCGGGGGCACCGGGGAGCTGTTTTTT CAISGSGGTGELFF
TRBD2 TRBJ2-1 TRBV29-1 - TGCAGCGTTGGGGGGACTAGCGGGATTTACAATGAGCAGTCCTTC CSVGGTSGIYNEQSF
TRBD1 TRBJ2-7 TRBV6-1 few TGTGCCAGCAGTGGGGACAGGACTACCTACGAGCAGTACTTC CASSGDRTTYEQYF
- TRBJ2-7 TRBV6-5 - TGTGCCAGCAATCCGGGCACCTACGAGCAGTACTTC CASNPGTYEQYF
TRBD1 TRBJ2-7 TRBV7-9 - TGTGCCAGCAGCCCCCAGGGGGCAGGGGAGCAGTACTTC CASSPQGAGEQYF
TRBD2 TRBJ2-3 TRBV19 many TGTGCCAGTAGTCCCCTAGCGGGGGCCCCAACAGATACGCAGTATTTT CASSPLAGAPTDTQYF
- TRBJ1-1 TRBV12-3/TRBV12-4 - TGTGCCAGCAGGGGATCAAAGAACACTGAAGCTTTCTTT CASRGSKNTEAFF
- TRBJ1-1 TRBV5-1 many TGCGCCAGCAGCTTCAACACGCACACGAACACTGAAGCTTTCTTT CASSFNTHTNTEAFF
- TRBJ1-4 TRBV19 once TGTGCCAGTAGTTTAAACATTGGACTGTTTTTT CASSLNIGLFF
- TRBJ1-4 TRBV2 - TGTGCCAGCAAGAGGGATGAAAAACTGTTTTTT CASKRDEKLFF
- TRBJ2-2 TRBV14 - TGTGCCAGCAGCCACAGGGTATGGGCCGGGGAGCTGTTTTTT CASSHRVWAGELFF
- TRBJ1-5 TRBV7-8 many TGTGCCAGCAGCTTAGCCACCAATCAGCCCCAGCATTTT CASSLATNQPQHF
TRBD2 TRBJ2-2 TRBV14 - TGTGCCAGCAGCCGTCGGGCGGGGGGTACCGGGGAGCTGTCTTTT CASSRRAGGTGELSF
TRBD1 TRBJ1-5 TRBV7-8 many TGTGCCAGCAGCTTGGAGGGGGCTTATCAGCCCCAGCATTTT CASSLEGAYQPQHF
- TRBJ2-1 TRBV20-1 - TGCAGTGCAAGTGAACACGCCAGGCAGTTCTTC CSASEHARQFF
- TRBJ2-5 TRBV4-2 many TGTGCCAGCAGCCAGGGATTTCCGGAGACCCAGTACTTC CASSQGFPETQYF
- TRBJ2-3 TRBV19 - TGTGCCAGTATTAATGGGCAGGGAGGAGATACGCAGTATTTT CASINGQGGDTQYF
- TRBJ1-1 TRBV20-1 many TGCAGTGCCCCCGAGGTGGTCAGTCAGAACACTGAAGCTTTCTTT CSAPEVVSQNTEAFF
- TRBJ1-4 TRBV2 many TGTGCCAGCAGTGACCAGGGTTATAATGAAAAACTGTTTTTT CASSDQGYNEKLFF
- TRBJ1-2 TRBV20-1 - TGCAGTGCCCACCTTAGTACCCGGGACCAGTATGGCTACACCTTC CSAHLSTRDQYGYTF
- TRBJ1-1 TRBV20-1 - TGCAGCCTAGCGGGGGGGCACAATGAAGCTTTCTTT CSLAGGHNEAFF
- TRBJ1-2 TRBV7-6 many TGTGCCAGCAGCCCCGTAGGCAGCTCTGGGGCCGGCTACACCTTC CASSPVGSSGAGYTF
- TRBJ1-4 TRBV7-2 many TGTGCCAGCAGCTTTAGTGGGGCGTTAGATGAAAAACTGTTTTTT CASSFSGALDEKLFF
- TRBJ2-7 TRBV30 many TGTGCCTGGCAGGTTCAGAACTACGAGCAGTACTTC CAWQVQNYEQYF
- TRBJ2-1 TRBV15 - TGTGCCACCAGCAGAGATCAGGCAGGTGCGAATGAGCAGTTCTTC CATSRDQAGANEQFF
TRBD1 TRBJ2-1 TRBV24-1 - TGTGCCACCAGTGAGGGACAGGGCTACAATGAGCAGTTCTTC CATSEGQGYNEQFF
TRBD2 TRBJ2-2 TRBV29-1 - TGCAGCGTTCGGACTAGCGGGGGATTCACCGGGGAGCTGTTTTTT CSVRTSGGFTGELFF
- TRBJ2-1 TRBV7-2 - TGTGCCAGCCGAGGGTACAGAAACAATGAGCAGTTCTTC CASRGYRNNEQFF
- TRBJ1-5 TRBV15 - TGTGCCACCAGCAGAGAGACCGCCCCCCAGCATTTT CATSRETAPQHF
- TRBJ2-1 TRBV19 - TGTGCCAGTAGTACGCTTCAGGGTACCTACAATGAGCAGTTCTTC CASSTLQGTYNEQFF
- TRBJ2-7 TRBV7-2 few TGTGCCAGCAGCTTAGTTAGCGGAACCTCCTACGAGCAGTACTTC CASSLVSGTSYEQYF
TRBD2 TRBJ2-7 TRBV5-7 - TGTGCCAGCTTCTCGGGGGGAAGCCACGACCAGTACTTC CASFSGGSHDQYF
- TRBJ2-1 TRBV7-8 many TGTGCCAGCAGCTCCCGTGAGCAGTTCTTC CASSSREQFF
- TRBJ1-6 TRBV9 - TGTGCCAGCAGCGTATCTGGGGAACCTAATTCACCCCTCCACTTT CASSVSGEPNSPLHF
TRBD1 TRBJ1-2 TRBV7-9 once TGTGCCAGCAGCTTACAGGGGGAGAGCTATGGCTACACCTTC CASSLQGESYGYTF
TRBD1 TRBJ1-2 TRBV7-8 many TGTGCCAGCAGTCGACAGGGGGCGTATGGCTACACCTTC CASSRQGAYGYTF
TRBD2 TRBJ2-7 TRBV15 once TGTGCCACCGCCCGGCCAGCGGGGTCCACCTACGAGCAGTACTTC CATARPAGSTYEQYF
- TRBJ2-3 TRBV7-9 - TGTGCCAGCAGCTTAGGATTCGGGGTAGATACGCAGTATTTT CASSLGFGVDTQYF